This T cell receptor beta chain came from a study of CD8+CD57+ T cells in acquired aplastic anemia. Turning to the study itself: Recorded DNA amounts for sorted CD4+ and CD8+ cells had an average of approximately 3 ug. Study conclusions and caveats: The same twenty-nine CD8+ CDR3 sequences occurred in patients and in controls. The CD8+ Simpson's diversity of patients and controls was not significantly different.

Profiling of TCR beta VDJ combinations and CDR3 sequences used genomic DNA as template. One entry per CDR3 protein results from TCRdb running MiXCR on the reads. Of approximately 300,000 distinct CDR3 sequences listed, 56% are singletons. This clonotype appeared a single time. Its antigen is as yet unknown. Germline V CDR1 and CDR2: ENHRY, SYGVKD. There are 12 residues in the CDR3. The V gene lost 10 bases and the J gene lost 3 bases, with 13 bases spanning the gap. Individuals selected for sequencing had exhibited CD8+CD57+ cell expansion on flow cytometry. The sample consisted of sorted CD4+, CD8+, or CD8+CD57+ T cells (not recorded which) from PBMCs. The V and J genes are TRBV10-3 and TRBJ2-7, with D perhaps given as TRBD1 or TRBD2 (6 bases each). The sequence was obtained from a human donor with aplastic anemia. The CDR3 nucleotides read TGTGCCACCAGCGCGGGACACTACGAGCAGTACTTC. It encodes CATSAGHYEQYF.